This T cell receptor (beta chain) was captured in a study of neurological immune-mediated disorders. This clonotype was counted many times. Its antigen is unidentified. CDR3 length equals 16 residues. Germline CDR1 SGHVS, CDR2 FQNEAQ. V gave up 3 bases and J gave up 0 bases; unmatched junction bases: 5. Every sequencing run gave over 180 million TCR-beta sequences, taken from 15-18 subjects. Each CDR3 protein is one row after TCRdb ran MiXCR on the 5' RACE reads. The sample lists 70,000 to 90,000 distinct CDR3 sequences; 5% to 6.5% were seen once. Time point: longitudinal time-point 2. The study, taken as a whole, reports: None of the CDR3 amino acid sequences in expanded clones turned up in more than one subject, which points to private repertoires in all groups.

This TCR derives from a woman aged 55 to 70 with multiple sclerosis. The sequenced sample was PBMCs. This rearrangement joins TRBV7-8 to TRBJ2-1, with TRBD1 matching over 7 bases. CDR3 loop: CASSFPGQSSYNEQFF. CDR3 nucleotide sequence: TGTGCCAGCAGCTTCCCGGGACAGAGCTCCTACAATGAGCAGTTCTTC.